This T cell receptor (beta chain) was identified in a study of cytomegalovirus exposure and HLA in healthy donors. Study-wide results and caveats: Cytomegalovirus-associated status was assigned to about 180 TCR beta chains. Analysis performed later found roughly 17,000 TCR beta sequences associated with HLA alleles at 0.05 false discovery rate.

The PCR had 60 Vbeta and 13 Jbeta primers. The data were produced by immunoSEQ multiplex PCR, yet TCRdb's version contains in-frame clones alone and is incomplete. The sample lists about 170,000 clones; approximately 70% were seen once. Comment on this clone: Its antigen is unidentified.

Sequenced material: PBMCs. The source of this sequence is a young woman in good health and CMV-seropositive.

The CDR3 coding sequence is TGTGCCAGCAGCTCGACCGGACAGGGAAGGAAAGGAAACACCATATATTTT. Its protein is CASSSTGQGRKGNTIYF. The chain combines TRBV5-4 with TRBJ1-3, with TRBD1 identical over 8 bases. There are 17 residues in the CDR3. V lost 3 bases, J lost 4 bases, and 12 bases stayed unmatched. In germline, CDR1 is SGHNT, CDR2 YYREEE (reference sequence).